The clone carrying this T cell receptor beta chain was recorded a few times. V lost 6 bases to trimming and J lost 4 bases, with 10 bases between them. This CDR3 is 12 amino acids long. Germline lookup yields CDR1 DFQATT and CDR2 SNEGSKA (reference sequence). This entry belongs to a study of T cells of healthy individuals. TCRdb independently ran MiXCR on the 5' RACE reads; one entry per CDR3 protein. The data hold about 53,000 distinct CDR3 sequences, with roughly 14% observed a single time. The clonotype was recovered from a human donor in good health. The V gene is TRBV20-1, the J gene TRBJ2-1; D is possibly TRBD2 (6 bases). The CDR3 region is CSARDLYNEQFF. The CDR3, as DNA: TGCAGTGCCCGGGACTTATACAATGAGCAGTTCTTC.